A single sample gave rise to the 31 T cell receptor beta chains below, sequenced in a study of blood T cell repertoires in COVID-19. Sequencing used immunoSEQ multiplex PCR; TCRdb keeps in-frame clones, though not all of them. The sample records about 190,000 clones, 88% being singletons. Sequenced sample: peripheral blood. The receptors were gathered from a man aged 30 to 39 with acute or convalescent COVID-19.

The chain employs TRBV19 and TRBJ2-1; 8 bases map to TRBD1. Looked up from germline, CDR1 is LNHDA and CDR2 is SQIVND (reference sequence). The trim removed 2 bases at V and 7 bases at J, leaving 7 bases unmatched. The CDR3 spans 15 residues. CDR3 loop: CASSIFRGQGNEQFF. The CDR3 nucleotides are TGTGCCAGTAGTATATTCAGGGGGCAGGGGAATGAGCAGTTCTTC.

V and J are TRBV27 and TRBJ2-7, with a tentative D call TRBD1 (5 bases). Trimming took off 2 bases at V and 2 bases at J, with 13 bases between the two ends. CDR1 MNHEY and CDR2 SMNVEV come from the germline V gene (reference sequence). The CDR3 length is 15 residues. The CDR3 DNA is TGTGCCAGCAGTTTAAAGTCAGGGATCGCCTACGAGCAGTACTTC. Translated, it gives CASSLKSGIAYEQYF.

The chain links TRBV21-1 to TRBJ1-1; TRBD1, the table's D call, was not compared with the DNA. TRBV21-1 is a known pseudogene. The CDR3 loop spans 17 amino acids. CDR3 nucleotide sequence: TGTGCCAGCAGCTCTCGACAGGGTGGGGAAAAAAACACTGAAGCTTTCTTT. It encodes CASSSRQGGEKNTEAFF.

The chain recombines TRBV27 with TRBJ2-1, with 13 bases aligning to TRBD2. Germline loops: CDR1 MNHEY, CDR2 SMNVEV (reference sequence). The CDR3 loop spans 14 amino acids. The ends lost 9 bases at V and 15 bases at J; junction bases unmatched: 14. CDR3 region: CASIGLAGARDRFF. CDR3 nucleotides: TGTGCCAGTATAGGACTAGCGGGAGCTCGGGATAGGTTCTTC.

CDR3 sequence: CASSLTVYNEQFF. The CDR3 DNA sequence: TGTGCCAGCAGTTTGACAGTTTACAATGAGCAGTTCTTC. The chain has TRBV12-3 or TRBV12-4 and TRBJ2-1; D may be TRBD1 (5 bases). The CDR3 loop spans 13 amino acids. V dropped 3 bases and J dropped 4 bases, with 7 bases sitting between them.

V and J are TRBV2 and TRBJ2-7; 8 bases map to TRBD2. Unmatched junction bases numbered 11, after V lost 6 bases and J lost 1 base. Germline CDR1 is SNHLY and CDR2 is FYNNEI. CDR3 length: 16 amino acids. DNA for the CDR3: TGTGCCAGCAGGGATTTTGCGGGGGGTATATCCTACGAGCAGTACTTC. Translating it yields CASRDFAGGISYEQYF.

The V call is TRBV20-1, the J call TRBJ1-2; D may be TRBD1 (5 bases). The CDR3 covers 11 residues. Trimming left V 8 bases short and J 7 bases short, with 14 bases between. Germline-derived CDR1 and CDR2 are DFQATT and SNEGSKA (reference sequence). In DNA, the CDR3 is TGCAGTCCCTCCCAGGGCCGTGGCTACACCTTC. This gives the protein CSPSQGRGYTF.

The chain couples TRBV2 to TRBJ1-5; D possibly corresponds to TRBD1 (5 bases). Trimming removed 6 bases from V and 1 base from J, with 13 bases in between. This CDR3 has 15 residues. Germline CDR1 and CDR2: SNHLY and FYNNEI. The CDR3 nucleotides are TGTGCCAGCAGGGGGCAGGGTTTGAGCAATCAGCCCCAGCATTTT. Encoded protein: CASRGQGLSNQPQHF.

This chain uses TRBV5-6 with TRBJ1-1; 8 bases match TRBD1. This CDR3 has 15 amino acids. The germline gives CDR1 SGHDT, CDR2 YYEEEE. V shed 4 bases and J 5 bases; nucleotides not matched to a gene: 10. The CDR3 loop reads CASSLLRTGRTEAFF. The DNA for the CDR3 is TGTGCCAGCAGCCTTCTCAGGACAGGGAGAACTGAAGCTTTCTTT.

The chain joins TRBV12-3 or TRBV12-4 to TRBJ2-5; D not resolved. Trimming removed 2 bases from V and 1 base from J, with 5 bases in between. This CDR3 contains 13 residues. The DNA of the CDR3 is TGTGCCAGCAGTTTATGGAGCCAAGAGACCCAGTACTTC. Translating gives CASSLWSQETQYF.

This chain connects TRBV4-1 to TRBJ1-2, with D possibly being TRBD1 (5 bases). With 0 bases removed from V and 9 bases from J, the gap between germline ends came to 14 bases. The CDR3 extends over 14 amino acids. From germline, CDR1 is MGHRA and CDR2 YSYEKL. CDR3 region: CASSQDGQGLRYTF. The DNA of the CDR3 is TGCGCCAGCAGCCAAGATGGGCAGGGTTTACGCTACACCTTC.

The sample holds one count of this clone. The J gene is TRBJ1-2, the V gene TRBV3-1 (or the pseudogene TRBV3-2); TRBD1 agrees at 7 bases. J was trimmed by 10 bases and V by 4 bases; bases with no gene match: 6. The CDR3 consists of 12 residues. Germline V gene sequence: CDR1 LGHDT, CDR2 YNNKEL (reference sequence). The CDR3 nucleotides read TGTGCCAGCAGCCCGACAGGGAATTACTACACCTTC. Encoded protein: CASSPTGNYYTF.

This rearrangement joins TRBV6-5 to TRBJ1-2, with D possibly matching TRBD1 (6 bases). V lost 10 bases to trimming and J lost 1 base, with 13 bases between them. Germline lookup yields CDR1 MNHEY and CDR2 SVGAGI. This CDR3 has 13 amino acids. The CDR3, as DNA: TGTGCCATTTCCAGGGGCCGTAACTATGGCTACACCTTC. It encodes CAISRGRNYGYTF.

The chain is built from TRBV4-1 and TRBJ1-6, with 9 bases identical to TRBD1. The CDR3 has 16 residues. Trimming removed 1 base from V and 6 bases from J; junction bases left unmatched: 4. In germline, CDR1 is MGHRA, CDR2 YSYEKL. The CDR3 DNA reads as TGCGCCAGCAGCCAAGTATGGACAGGGGTTAATTCACCCCTCCACTTT. Its translation is CASSQVWTGVNSPLHF.

The DNA for the CDR3 is TGTGCCAGCAGAGGGGGGGCCTATGGCTACACCTTC. It codes for CASRGGAYGYTF. The rearrangement uses TRBV12-3 or TRBV12-4 and TRBJ1-2; D might be TRBD1 (6 bases). The V gene lost 6 bases and the J gene lost 4 bases, with 9 bases spanning the gap. The length of the CDR3 is 12 residues.

The chain is built from TRBV18 and TRBJ1-4; D is uncertain. This CDR3 region has 15 residues. V was clipped by 3 bases and J by 0 bases, with 8 bases between them. The V gene's germline CDR1 is KGHSH and CDR2 LQKENI. DNA for the CDR3: TGTGCCAGCTCACCGATTTCGGCAACTAATGAAAAACTGTTTTTT. Its protein product is CASSPISATNEKLFF.

The V gene is TRBV12-3 or TRBV12-4, the J gene TRBJ1-2; 7 bases line up with TRBD1. This CDR3 is 12 amino acids long. The junction had 4 bases not matched to a gene; V was cut back by 4 bases and J by 8 bases. DNA for the CDR3: TGTGCCAGCAGTTCCACAGGGGTAGGCTACACCTTC. As protein: CASSSTGVGYTF.

The chain combines TRBV4-2 with TRBJ1-1; TRBD1 matches 8 bases. The germline V gene encodes CDR1 LGHNA and CDR2 YNFKEQ. The CDR3 consists of 14 residues. The ends lost 3 bases at V and 8 bases at J; junction bases unmatched: 8. The CDR3 protein is CASSQDIRDREAFF. CDR3 coding DNA: TGTGCCAGCAGCCAGGATATCCGGGACAGGGAAGCTTTCTTT.

The CDR3 reads CASSQTSATGELFF. CDR3 bases: TGTGCCAGCAGCCAAACTAGCGCCACCGGGGAGCTGTTTTTT. The rearrangement links TRBV4-2 to TRBJ2-2; 7 nucleotides match TRBD2. V lost 2 bases, J lost 4 bases, and 1 base stayed unmatched. In germline, CDR1 is LGHNA, CDR2 YNFKEQ. The CDR3 is 14 residues long.

J is TRBJ1-6 and V is TRBV11-2; the match to TRBD1 covers 8 bases. CDR1 and CDR2 from the germline V gene are SGHAT and FQNNGV. The CDR3 is 15 residues long. With 6 bases clipped from V and 7 bases from J, the junction kept 8 bases outside the gene matches. CDR3 loop: CASRYRQGWNSPLHF. CDR3 bases: TGTGCCAGCAGATACCGACAGGGGTGGAATTCACCCCTCCACTTT.

This chain joins TRBV4-1 and TRBJ2-3, with 11 bases aligning to TRBD2. Germline assignment: CDR1 MGHRA and CDR2 YSYEKL. V shed 3 bases and J 7 bases; nucleotides not matched to a gene: 6. The CDR3 runs to 15 residues. CDR3 sequence (DNA): TGCGCCAGCAGCCAGTTAGCGGGAGGGCCATATACGCAGTATTTT. This encodes CASSQLAGGPYTQYF.

The chain recombines TRBV11-2 with TRBJ1-1; unclear D gene. Trimming took 1 base from V and 3 from J, leaving 9 bases between them. The CDR3 extends over 14 amino acids. Germline V CDR1 and CDR2: SGHAT, FQNNGV. CDR3 sequence: CASSLVRSDTEAFF. In nucleotides, the CDR3 is TGTGCCAGCAGCTTAGTCCGGAGCGACACTGAAGCTTTCTTT.

The chain employs TRBV6-1 and TRBJ2-6; no firm D call. From germline, CDR1 is MNHNS and CDR2 SASEGT. The CDR3 covers 15 residues. V lost 3 bases, J lost 0 bases, and 6 bases lay in between. The CDR3 here is CASSDPHSGANVLTF. DNA of the CDR3: TGTGCCAGCAGTGATCCACACTCTGGGGCCAACGTCCTGACTTTC.

This chain uses TRBV10-3 with TRBJ2-1, with D maybe TRBD1 (6 bases). V shed 4 bases and J shed 6 bases, with 7 bases lying between them. Germline loops: CDR1 ENHRY, CDR2 SYGVKD. The CDR3 is 12 residues long. CDR3: CAISVRGNEQFF. The CDR3 nucleotides are TGTGCCATCAGTGTCAGGGGCAATGAGCAGTTCTTC.

V usage is TRBV2 and J usage is TRBJ2-3, with 7 nucleotides matching TRBD2. The ends lost 7 bases at V and 0 bases at J; junction bases unmatched: 7. Germline CDR1 and CDR2: SNHLY and FYNNEI. The CDR3 totals 15 residues. CDR3 protein: CASNWLAASTDTQYF. DNA of the CDR3: TGTGCCAGCAATTGGCTAGCGGCAAGCACAGATACGCAGTATTTT.

This clone was detected a few times. The genes are TRBV6-5 and TRBJ2-5, with TRBD1 matching 7 bases. V shed 1 base, J shed 5 bases, and the junction held 1 base outside the gene matches. The germline gives CDR1 MNHEY, CDR2 SVGAGI. This CDR3 comprises 13 residues. CDR3 sequence reads: CASSYFRGETQYF. The CDR3 DNA reads as TGTGCCAGCAGTTACTTCAGGGGGGAGACCCAGTACTTC.

The genes are TRBV30 and TRBJ1-5; maybe TRBD1 (6 bases). This CDR3 has 19 residues. V was cut by 2 bases and J by 1 base, with 24 bases left in between. From germline, CDR1 is GTSNPN and CDR2 SVGIG (reference sequence). The CDR3 coding sequence is TGTGCCTGGAGTTTCAGCTCCACCGGACAGCGGGGGAGCAATCAGCCCCAGCATTTT. Protein sequence: CAWSFSSTGQRGSNQPQHF.

The chain carries TRBV5-1 and TRBJ2-1, with 9 bases matching TRBD2. The germline gives CDR1 SGHRS, CDR2 YFSETQ. V lost 7 bases, J lost 6 bases, and 14 bases stayed unmatched. The CDR3 covers 16 residues. As DNA, the CDR3 is TGCGCCAGCCACGCAGGGCCGGGACTAGCCTCCAATGAGCAGTTCTTC. Its translation: CASHAGPGLASNEQFF.

The rearrangement uses TRBV6-5 and TRBJ1-5; D not certain. Trimming removed 2 bases at V and 6 bases at J, with 17 bases between. The CDR3 consists of 16 residues. Per the germline V gene, CDR1 is MNHEY and CDR2 is SVGAGI. The CDR3 loop is CASSYEATTRSQPQHF. The CDR3, as DNA: TGTGCCAGCAGTTACGAGGCCACCACCCGGAGTCAGCCCCAGCATTTT.

This clone was recorded only once. The CDR3 DNA reads as TGTGCCAGCAGCGCCGGGGGGATTTCACCCCTCCACTTT. Residues: CASSAGGISPLHF. This chain uses TRBV5-5 with TRBJ1-6; TRBD1 is a possible D gene (5 bases). CDR1 and CDR2 (germline): SGHKS, YYEKEE (reference sequence). V dropped 4 bases and J dropped 9 bases, with 11 bases sitting between them. The length of the CDR3 is 13 residues.

The chain couples TRBV19 to TRBJ2-5, with D tentatively TRBD1 (6 bases). This CDR3 region has 13 residues. V was shortened by 5 bases and J by 2 bases, with 9 bases between the two germline ends. Germline values: CDR1 LNHDA, CDR2 SQIVND (reference sequence). The CDR3 sequence: CASSEGVQETQYF. The DNA of the CDR3 is TGTGCCAGTAGTGAGGGGGTTCAAGAGACCCAGTACTTC.